The 26 T cell receptor beta chains below were found in one sample sequenced in a study of metastatic and nonmetastatic thyroid tumors. Every patient underwent thyroid surgery untreated. TCRdb re-clonotyped the PCR reads via MiXCR. The table has about 49,000 clones, about 4% seen once. Sequenced material: blood. These receptors all stem from a female donor with papillary thyroid cancer or a benign thyroid nodule (not recorded which). Some clones in this sample may be carry-over from other donors' samples.

This clone was detected ten times or more. This chain connects TRBV7-9 to TRBJ1-4; D call uncertain. The germline V gene encodes CDR1 SEHNR and CDR2 FQNEAQ (reference sequence). The CDR3 extends over 16 amino acids. V lost 0 bases, J lost 4 bases, and 12 bases lay in between. For the CDR3, the DNA is TGTGCCAGCAGCTTAGCTTACGGCAGACTTAATGAAAAACTGTTTTTT. This translates into CASSLAYGRLNEKLFF.

The sample holds many counts of this clone. The gene calls are TRBV5-6 and TRBJ2-7; 8 bases match TRBD2. CDR1 and CDR2 from the germline V gene are SGHDT and YYEEEE. The J segment lost 2 bases and the V segment lost 4 bases, leaving 8 bases of the junction unmatched. The CDR3 contains 15 residues. The DNA for the CDR3 is TGTGCCAGCAGCCCGAGCGGGAGTATCGCCTACGAGCAGTACTTC. Protein: CASSPSGSIAYEQYF.

In its sample, this clone was seen many times. V gene TRBV7-6 combines with J gene TRBJ2-1; possibly TRBD2 for D (6 bases). The CDR3 is made up of 15 amino acids. Germline loops: CDR1 SGHVS, CDR2 FNYEAQ. Trimming cost V 3 bases and J 2 bases, with 11 bases left between them. The CDR3 bases are TGTGCCAGCAGCTTGAAGACTAGTGCCTACAATGAGCAGTTCTTC. Its translation: CASSLKTSAYNEQFF.

This clone was seen a handful of times. This CDR3 is missing its conserved last phenylalanine or tryptophan, likely due to a read error. The sample carries other DNA sequences with the same CDR3. The chain recombines TRBV2 with TRBJ2-1; 8 nucleotides line up with TRBD2. Germline lookup yields CDR1 SNHLY and CDR2 FYNNEI. The CDR3 is 14 residues long. The V gene end was trimmed by 5 bases and the J gene end by 3 bases; junction bases not matched to a gene: 3. Written as DNA, the CDR3 is TGTGCCAGCAGTCCCAGCGGGAGCTACAATGAGCAGTTCCTC. It codes for CASSPSGSYNEQFL.

In its sample, this clone was seen a few times. The chain links TRBV15 to TRBJ1-5; no clear D gene. CDR3 length: 15 residues. V shed 0 bases and J shed 6 bases, with 12 bases lying between them. The germline V gene has CDR1 LNHNV and CDR2 YYDKDF (reference sequence). The CDR3 loop reads CATSRDRTPGQPQHF. In nucleotides, the CDR3 is TGTGCCACCAGCAGAGATCGGACCCCGGGTCAGCCCCAGCATTTT.

This clone was seen at least ten times. The chain combines TRBV2 with TRBJ1-5; tentative D call: TRBD1 (5 bases). The CDR3 runs to 13 residues. Trimming shortened V by 6 bases and J by 7 bases, and 13 bases separated the two germline ends. Germline-derived CDR1 and CDR2 are SNHLY and FYNNEI. The CDR3 DNA reads TGTGCCAGCAGAGACAGATGGGGCCAGCCCCAGCATTTT. Protein: CASRDRWGQPQHF.

This chain links TRBV28 with TRBJ1-2; D might be TRBD1 (6 bases). V lost 7 bases to trimming and J lost 6 bases, with 12 bases between them. CDR3 length equals 12 residues. From germline, CDR1 is MDHEN and CDR2 SYDVKM. This chain's CDR3 is CASKQGVDGYTF. The CDR3 nucleotides read TGTGCCAGCAAACAGGGTGTCGATGGCTACACCTTC.

This clone occurred a few times. V gene TRBV5-1 combines with J gene TRBJ1-2, with D possibly being TRBD1 (6 bases). CDR3 length equals 15 residues. Trimming shortened V by 6 bases and J by 0 bases, and 15 bases separated the two germline ends. Germline CDR1 reads SGHRS; CDR2 reads YFSETQ. CDR3 amino acids: CASNSRGAANYGYTF. CDR3 nucleotides: TGCGCCAGCAACTCGCGGGGGGCGGCTAACTATGGCTACACCTTC.

The sample holds many counts of this clone. V gene TRBV20-1 combines with J gene TRBJ2-1; 11 positions match TRBD2. Trimming at V came to 2 bases and at J to 1 base, leaving 13 bases not matched to a gene. The CDR3 has 19 residues. Looked up from germline, CDR1 is DFQATT and CDR2 is SNEGSKA (reference sequence). This CDR3 is CSARNYGTSGPRSYNEQFF. CDR3 DNA: TGCAGTGCTAGAAACTATGGGACTAGCGGTCCTCGGTCCTACAATGAGCAGTTCTTC.

The CDR3 loop reads CASSLGEGGGNTEAFF. In nucleotides, the CDR3 is TGTGCCAGCAGTTTAGGTGAGGGAGGGGGGAACACTGAAGCTTTCTTT. The chain employs TRBV12-3 or TRBV12-4 and TRBJ1-1; tentatively, D is TRBD1 (6 bases). The CDR3 spans 16 residues. Trimming cost V 1 base and J 1 base, with 13 bases left between them.

This clone appeared many times. The chain joins TRBV24-1 to TRBJ2-1, with 11 bases that match TRBD2. V lost 3 bases to trimming and J lost 8 bases; unmatched junction nucleotides: 14. The germline CDR1 and CDR2 sequences are KGHDR and SFDVKD. This CDR3 has 18 residues. CDR3 protein: CATSDATPTSGSFDEQFF. DNA for the CDR3: TGTGCCACCAGTGATGCTACACCTACTAGCGGGAGTTTCGATGAGCAGTTCTTC.

This clone was picked up many times. CDR3 amino acids: CASSLAEENYGYTF. The CDR3 DNA sequence: TGTGCCAGCAGCTTAGCTGAGGAAAACTATGGCTACACCTTC. V is TRBV7-8 and J is TRBJ1-2, with D uncertain. Trimming stripped 0 bases from V and 2 bases from J, with 7 bases between. The CDR3 runs 14 residues. The germline V gene has CDR1 SGHVS and CDR2 FQNEAQ.

This clone was counted only a few times. The junction shows a germline mismatch at one end, possibly a read error. V usage is TRBV7-8 and J usage is TRBJ1-2; D gene uncertain. CDR1 is SGHVS, CDR2 FQNEAQ, per germline. This CDR3 spans 14 amino acids. This CDR3 is CANSLDVRDYGYTF. Written as DNA, the CDR3 is TGTGCCAACAGCTTAGACGTGCGGGACTATGGCTACACCTTC. The full variable domain, completed using reference TRBV7-8 and TRBJ1-2, is GAGVSQSPRYKVAKRGQDVALRCDPISGHVSLFWYQQALGQGPEFLTYFQNEAQLDKSGLPSDRFFAERPEGSVSTLKIQRTQQEDSAVYLCANSLDVRDYGYTFGSGTRLTVV.

This clone was seen at least ten times. Within the sample, other DNA sequences also encode this same CDR3. This chain joins TRBV2 and TRBJ1-1; the D gene is possibly TRBD1 (6 bases). From germline, CDR1 is SNHLY and CDR2 FYNNEI. V was shortened by 5 bases and J by 0 bases, with 10 bases between the two germline ends. This CDR3 region has 14 residues. The DNA for the CDR3 is TGTGCCAGCAGTCGGGACACCATGAACACTGAAGCTTTCTTT. Its protein is CASSRDTMNTEAFF.

This chain connects TRBV6-1 to TRBJ1-1; 7 positions match TRBD1. The V segment lost 8 bases and the J segment 7 bases; nucleotides outside the gene matches: 4. Germline lookup yields CDR1 MNHNS and CDR2 SASEGT. The length of the CDR3 is 11 residues. CDR3 sequence (DNA): TGTGCCAGCCAACAGGGGAGTGAAGCTTTCTTT. This encodes CASQQGSEAFF.

This clone was counted many times. The V and J genes are TRBV13 and TRBJ2-7, with D perhaps matching TRBD1 or TRBD2 (5 bases each). This CDR3 has 16 amino acids. Germline CDR1 PRHDT, CDR2 FYEKMQ (reference sequence). Trimming cost V 5 bases and J 2 bases, with 19 bases left between them. CDR3 sequence reads: CASSPSLGTATYEQYF. As DNA, the CDR3 is TGTGCCAGCAGCCCTAGCCTCGGGACGGCTACCTACGAGCAGTACTTC.

This clone was detected ten times or more. This chain joins TRBV20-1 and TRBJ2-1; 11 bases agree with TRBD2. In germline, CDR1 is DFQATT, CDR2 SNEGSKA (reference sequence). CDR3 size: 17 residues. The J segment lost 4 bases and the V segment lost 0 bases, leaving 8 bases of the junction unmatched. This CDR3 reads CSARDPEGTSGYNEQFF. The CDR3 bases are TGCAGTGCTAGAGACCCCGAGGGGACTAGCGGATACAATGAGCAGTTCTTC.

The rearrangement links TRBV6-1 to TRBJ1-2, with D uncertain. Trimming took 6 bases from V and 6 from J, leaving 8 bases between them. The CDR3 sequence is 11 residues long. From germline, CDR1 is MNHNS and CDR2 SASEGT. CDR3 in amino acids: CASSRVNGYTF. CDR3 nucleotide sequence: TGTGCCAGCAGCCGAGTCAATGGCTACACCTTC.

This clone was seen at least ten times. The chain couples TRBV20-1 to TRBJ2-3, with D tentatively TRBD2 (5 bases). The CDR3 totals 13 residues. Germline-derived CDR1 and CDR2 are DFQATT and SNEGSKA (reference sequence). V was cut by 6 bases and J by 4 bases, with 14 bases left in between. The CDR3 nucleotides are TGCAGTGCCCCTATGGCGGGCCCAGATACGCAGTATTTT. Encoded protein: CSAPMAGPDTQYF.

This clone has at least ten counts. V is TRBV2 and J is TRBJ1-5; D gene ambiguous. Deletions cut 3 bases from V and 2 bases from J, with 14 bases between. Germline V gene sequence: CDR1 SNHLY, CDR2 FYNNEI. The CDR3 totals 16 residues. As DNA, the CDR3 is TGTGCCAGCAGTGATGGTAGGGTGAGACGCAATCAGCCCCAGCATTTT. This translates into CASSDGRVRRNQPQHF. The complete variable domain, with remaining parts taken from reference TRBV2 and TRBJ1-5, reads EPEVTQTPSHQVTQMGQEVILRCVPISNHLYFYWYRQILGQKVEFLVSFYNNEISEKSEIFDDQFSVERPDGSNFTLKIRSTKLEDSAMYFCASSDGRVRRNQPQHFGDGTRLSIL.

Comments on this clone: This clone may be a read error of a much larger clone one base away. The chain combines TRBV7-9 with TRBJ1-1; D unresolved. The CDR3 extends over 14 amino acids. Germline V CDR1 and CDR2: SEHNR, FQNEAQ (reference sequence). The CDR3 protein is CASSVSNTNTGAFF. The CDR3 DNA follows: TGTGCCAGCAGCGTCTCGAATACGAACACTGGAGCTTTCTTT.

This clone was counted at least ten times. The CDR3 DNA reads as TGTGCGGGTAGGAGGGCAGGGGGCACTGAAGCTTTCTTT. The encoded protein is CAGRRAGGTEAFF. The rearrangement uses TRBV30 and TRBJ1-1; 7 bases line up with TRBD1. Germline V gene lookup returns CDR1 GTSNPN and CDR2 SVGIG (reference sequence). The CDR3 is 13 amino acids.

The rearrangement joins TRBV19 to TRBJ1-2; 8 nucleotides match TRBD1. Germline CDR1 reads LNHDA; CDR2 reads SQIVND (reference sequence). CDR3 length equals 13 residues. V shed 4 bases, J shed 4 bases, and the junction held 2 bases outside the gene matches. CDR3 amino acids: CASSTGTGYGYTF. The CDR3 DNA sequence: TGTGCCAGTAGTACCGGGACAGGCTATGGCTACACCTTC.

This clone was picked up many times. The rearrangement joins TRBV10-3 to TRBJ2-1; D call uncertain. Trimming stripped 4 bases from V and 5 bases from J, with 12 bases between. The CDR3 contains 14 residues. The germline V gene has CDR1 ENHRY and CDR2 SYGVKD. The CDR3 region is CAISGSWGNNEQFF. CDR3 coding DNA: TGTGCCATCAGTGGGAGTTGGGGAAACAATGAGCAGTTCTTC.

The gene calls are TRBV3-1 and TRBJ1-2; D gene uncertain. Per the germline V gene, CDR1 is LGHDT and CDR2 is YNNKEL (reference sequence). CDR3 length: 13 amino acids. V lost 5 bases to trimming and J lost 0 bases, with 7 bases between them. CDR3 nucleotide sequence: TGTGCCAGCAGCGGGCCAACTAACTATGGCTACACCTTC. Its protein product is CASSGPTNYGYTF.

This clone has a handful of counts. The rearrangement uses TRBV19 and TRBJ2-7, with 13 bases lining up with TRBD2. The V gene end was trimmed by 3 bases and the J gene end by 4 bases; junction bases not matched to a gene: 3. The germline CDR1 and CDR2 sequences are LNHDA and SQIVND (reference sequence). The CDR3 is 15 residues long. The CDR3 loop reads CASSIGLAGAYEQYF. The CDR3, as DNA: TGTGCCAGTAGTATCGGACTAGCGGGGGCGTACGAGCAGTACTTC. Together with reference TRBV19 and TRBJ2-7, the CDR3 gives the full variable domain: DGGITQSPKYLFRKEGQNVTLSCEQNLNHDAMYWYRQDPGQGLRLIYYSQIVNDFQKGDIAEGYSVSREKKESFPLTVTSAQKNPTAFYLCASSIGLAGAYEQYFGPGTRLTVT.